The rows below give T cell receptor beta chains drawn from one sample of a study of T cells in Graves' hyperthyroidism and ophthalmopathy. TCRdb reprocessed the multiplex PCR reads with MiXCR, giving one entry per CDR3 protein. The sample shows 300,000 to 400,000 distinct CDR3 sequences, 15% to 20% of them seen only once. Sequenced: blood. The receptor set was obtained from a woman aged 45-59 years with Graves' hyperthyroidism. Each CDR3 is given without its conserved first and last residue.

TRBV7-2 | ASSQAGAPSTDTQY
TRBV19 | AFGDAPYTQY
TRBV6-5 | ASSYSYLQTEAF
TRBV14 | ASSHGGGKF
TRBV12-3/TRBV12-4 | ASSLRGGGDNEQF
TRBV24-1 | ATSDRASGRASEQF
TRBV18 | ASSPPGSQTLNTGELF
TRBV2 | ASSQGVDSNQPQH
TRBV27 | ANSLSPGFQLF
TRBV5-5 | ASSRAYLKDGYT
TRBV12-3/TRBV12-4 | ASSDEGNLAKNIQY
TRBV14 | ASSVDREGYEQY
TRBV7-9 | ASSPEDWIQETQY
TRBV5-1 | ASSLTGTGELF
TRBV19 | ASSGFNQPLH
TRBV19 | ASNVDSMNTEAF
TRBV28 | ASGNRVAF
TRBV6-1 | ASSSSGSGYEQF
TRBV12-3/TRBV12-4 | ASSPLGNTIY
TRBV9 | ASSVDLTGTTYNNEQF
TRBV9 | ASSVGGGSADTQY
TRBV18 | ASSPGQGEQPQH
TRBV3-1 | ASSQGLTGGANVLT
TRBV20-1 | SARGGSGEQF
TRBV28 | ASSSHGTGIPNEQF
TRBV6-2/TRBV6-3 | ASSFQGGSSGYT
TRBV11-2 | ASSSRGRDRGKYEQY
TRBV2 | ASRVGQGRADTQY
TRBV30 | AYRKTTNEKLF
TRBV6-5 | ASSYLGNSPLH